This TCR beta chain was profiled in a study of beta chain features in type 1 diabetes. Overall study: Analysis included 95 million to 140 million sorted cells drawn from all samples. Whole-study results and caveats: Across all four CD4+ subsets, people with type 1 diabetes showed modestly shorter TCRB CDR3s. Sequencing from cDNA could over-represent high-TCR-expressing cells.

Isolated RNA was reverse transcribed in full, so expressed TCRB transcripts were sequenced. The method was immunoSEQ multiplex PCR; TCRdb's version includes in-frame clones alone and lacks a portion of them. The sample includes roughly 400,000 clones, around 9.6% of them seen just once. In all sorted populations, purity surpassed 95%. In the case of this clone: Its matching antigen is unknown.

The CDR3 has 16 residues. The V and J ends lost 0 bases and 2 bases, in that order; junction bases with no gene match: 5. CDR1 and CDR2 (germline): SGDLS, YYNGEE. The sample taken for sequencing was central memory CD4+ T cells from blood. The sequence was obtained from a young man with type 1 diabetes. The J gene is TRBJ2-3, the V gene TRBV9, with 8 bases identical to TRBD1. The CDR3 DNA sequence: TGTGCCAGCAGCGTAGGGGCAGGGGGCTACACAGATACGCAGTATTTT. Translating gives CASSVGAGGYTDTQYF.